The 30 T cell receptor beta chains below were found in one sample sequenced in a study of T cell responses to AZD1222 COVID-19 vaccine (dated by TCRdb to the early 2020s). The sample's time point, from its label and the paper: baseline before first vaccination. Receptors were amplified or captured by the immunoSEQ multiplex PCR assay. TCRdb re-hosts the immuneACCESS table, in-frame sequences only. Its copies lack some clones; in the studies checked, an unresolved V gene accounts for under half of them, and the cause for the rest is not known. The table for this sample lists about 120,000 clones; 92% of them were counted only once. 1.7% of the sample is held by the ten biggest clonotypes. The source material was peripheral blood, sampled on day 0 of AZD1222 vaccination. These receptors originate from an adult in good health.

The rearrangement uses TRBV7-2 and TRBJ2-1; 8 bases line up with TRBD1. There are 15 residues in the CDR3. The V segment lost 0 bases and the J segment 5 bases; nucleotides outside the gene matches: 3. CDR1 SGHTA and CDR2 FQGNSA come from the germline V gene. As DNA, the CDR3 is TGTGCCAGCAGCTTAGCTTGGACAGGGCACAATGAGCAGTTCTTC. Residues: CASSLAWTGHNEQFF. Supplemented by reference TRBV7-2 and TRBJ2-1, the full variable domain reads GAGVSQSPSNKVTEKGKDVELRCDPISGHTALYWYRQSLGQGLEFLIYFQGNSAPDKSGLPSDRFSAERTGGSVSTLTIQRTQQEDSAVYLCASSLAWTGHNEQFFGPGTRLTVL.

In its sample, this clone was seen a few times. The chain recombines TRBV6-4 with TRBJ2-5; 11 bases fit TRBD2. Trimming took 11 bases from V and 1 from J; bases not matched to a gene: 3. This CDR3 comprises 13 residues. Germline CDR1 is MRHNA and CDR2 is SNTAGT. The chain's CDR3 is CAGTSGGQETQYF. CDR3 DNA sequence: TGTGCCGGTACTAGCGGGGGCCAAGAGACCCAGTACTTC.

J is TRBJ2-1 and V is TRBV15; 9 bases match TRBD2. The CDR3 length is 16 residues. Germline assignment: CDR1 LNHNV and CDR2 YYDKDF (reference sequence). With V trimmed by 2 bases and J by 4 bases, 6 bases remained unmatched. CDR3 nucleotide sequence: TGTGCCACCAGCAGATTGGCCCTAGCGGGGTACAATGAGCAGTTCTTC. This encodes CATSRLALAGYNEQFF.

The chain employs TRBV5-1 and TRBJ1-2, with 9 bases that match TRBD1. The germline V gene has CDR1 SGHRS and CDR2 YFSETQ. J gave up 2 bases and V 4 bases, and 3 bases lay outside the gene matches. There are 14 residues in the CDR3. CDR3 residues: CASSTGTGNYGYTF. The CDR3 nucleotides read TGCGCCAGCAGCACCGGGACAGGGAACTATGGCTACACCTTC.

This rearrangement joins TRBV5-4 to TRBJ2-5; D may correspond to TRBD1 or TRBD2 (5 bases each). CDR3 length: 16 residues. V was shortened by 0 bases and J by 4 bases, with 16 bases between the two germline ends. The germline CDR1 and CDR2 sequences are SGHNT and YYREEE (reference sequence). The CDR3 bases are TGTGCCAGCAGCTTGGCGAGGGGCCTAGTAGGAGAGACCCAGTACTTC. It specifies CASSLARGLVGETQYF.

V gene TRBV2 combines with J gene TRBJ1-2; 9 bases fit TRBD1. This CDR3 region has 13 residues. Germline V gene data show CDR1 as SNHLY and CDR2 as FYNNEI. Trimming at V came to 2 bases and at J to 7 bases, leaving 2 bases not matched to a gene. CDR3 loop: CASSERTGVGYTF. CDR3 DNA: TGTGCCAGCAGTGAACGGACAGGGGTTGGCTACACCTTC. The variable domain in full, completed from reference TRBV2 and TRBJ1-2, reads EPEVTQTPSHQVTQMGQEVILRCVPISNHLYFYWYRQILGQKVEFLVSFYNNEISEKSEIFDDQFSVERPDGSNFTLKIRSTKLEDSAMYFCASSERTGVGYTFGSGTRLTVV.

The chain is built from TRBV19 and TRBJ1-2; 9 bases align to TRBD1. CDR3 length equals 15 residues. V lost 7 bases and J lost 4; bases outside the gene matches: 10. Looked up from germline, CDR1 is LNHDA and CDR2 is SQIVND (reference sequence). This CDR3 is CASTKTGTGIYGYTF. The CDR3 nucleotides read TGTGCCAGTACCAAAACCGGGACAGGGATCTATGGCTACACCTTC.

The gene calls are TRBV29-1 and TRBJ1-2; TRBD1 is a possible D gene (5 bases). CDR3 size: 11 residues. V gave up 4 bases and J gave up 6 bases, with 9 bases separating them. Germline V gene lookup returns CDR1 SQVTM and CDR2 ANQGSEA. The CDR3 reads CSVGDLDGYTF. The CDR3 coding sequence is TGCAGCGTTGGGGACCTGGATGGCTACACCTTC. The full variable domain, its missing parts supplied by reference TRBV29-1 and TRBJ1-2, is SAVISQKPSRDICQRGTSLTIQCQVDSQVTMMFWYRQQPGQSLTLIATANQGSEATYESGFVIDKFPISRPNLTFSTLTVSNMSPEDSSIYLCSVGDLDGYTFGSGTRLTVV.

This chain uses TRBV11-3 with TRBJ1-1; D is unresolved. V lost 5 bases to trimming and J lost 8 bases, with 6 bases between them. CDR1 SGHNT and CDR2 YENEEA come from the germline V gene. The CDR3 totals 10 residues. In DNA form, the CDR3 reads TGTGCCAGCAGCCAAACGGAAGCTTTCTTT. It is translated as CASSQTEAFF.

The chain recombines TRBV7-2 with TRBJ1-1; the D gene is possibly TRBD1 (6 bases). The V end lost 8 bases, the J end lost 6 bases, and 19 bases lay between the germline ends. Germline CDR1 is SGHTA and CDR2 is FQGNSA. This CDR3 spans 14 amino acids. The CDR3 DNA reads as TGTGCCAGCCTCCGGGACACCCGGAGGTCTGAAGCTTTCTTT. As protein: CASLRDTRRSEAFF.

The chain is built from TRBV18 and TRBJ2-1; 12 bases line up with TRBD2. The V gene's germline CDR1 is KGHSH and CDR2 LQKENI. V dropped 5 bases and J dropped 4; count of bases not matched to a gene: 6. The CDR3 is made up of 16 amino acids. Here the CDR3 DNA reads TGTGCCAGCTCAACGACTAGCGGGAGTCTTTACAATGAGCAGTTCTTC. It specifies CASSTTSGSLYNEQFF.

The chain carries TRBV19 and TRBJ1-4, with a tentative D call TRBD1 (6 bases). Germline V gene sequence: CDR1 LNHDA, CDR2 SQIVND (reference sequence). The CDR3 has 13 residues. V was trimmed by 5 bases and J by 4 bases, leaving 8 bases between them. CDR3 protein: CASSGQFNEKLFF. The CDR3 region has the DNA TGTGCCAGTAGTGGACAGTTTAATGAAAAACTGTTTTTT.

This chain links TRBV11-3 with TRBJ1-2, with 10 bases identical to TRBD1. With V trimmed by 5 bases and J by 4 bases, 7 bases remained unmatched. CDR1 is SGHNT, CDR2 YENEEA, per germline. This CDR3 has 15 residues. CDR3 loop: CASSPGQGVTYGYTF. In DNA form, the CDR3 reads TGTGCCAGCAGCCCTGGACAGGGGGTAACCTATGGCTACACCTTC.

The chain combines TRBV5-6 with TRBJ2-1, with 9 bases that match TRBD1. Germline-derived CDR1 and CDR2 are SGHDT and YYEEEE. This CDR3 has 15 amino acids. V dropped 4 bases and J dropped 11; count of bases not matched to a gene: 13. The CDR3 loop reads CASSKDRGVSEKQFF. The CDR3 DNA sequence: TGTGCCAGCAGCAAGGACAGGGGCGTCAGCGAAAAGCAGTTCTTC.

The gene calls are TRBV7-2 and TRBJ2-5; 10 positions match TRBD2. Germline V lookup: CDR1 SGHTA, CDR2 FQGNSA. CDR3 length: 14 amino acids. With 1 base clipped from V and 5 bases from J, the junction kept 1 base outside the gene matches. In nucleotides, the CDR3 is TGTGCCAGCAGCTTAGTTAGCGGGAGGGAGACCCAGTACTTC. This encodes CASSLVSGRETQYF.

CDR3 loop: CASSRGTGASATNEKLFF. The DNA of the CDR3 is TGTGCCAGCAGCAGGGGGACAGGGGCGTCGGCAACTAATGAAAAACTGTTTTTT. The chain is built from TRBV7-9 and TRBJ1-4; TRBD1 matches at 10 bases. Germline lookup yields CDR1 SEHNR and CDR2 FQNEAQ (reference sequence). The CDR3 contains 18 residues. The V and J ends lost 5 bases and 0 bases, in that order; junction bases with no gene match: 9.

This chain links TRBV3-1 (or the pseudogene TRBV3-2) with TRBJ1-3; the D is unclear. Per the germline V gene, CDR1 is LGHDT and CDR2 is YNNKEL (reference sequence). The CDR3 totals 14 residues. V gave up 2 bases and J gave up 2 bases, with 7 bases separating them. The CDR3 bases are TGTGCCAGCAGCCAACTCAGCCCTGGAAACACCATATATTTT. Encoded protein: CASSQLSPGNTIYF.

The V call is TRBV5-1, the J call TRBJ1-1; 8 bases fit TRBD1. This CDR3 is 15 amino acids long. Germline CDR1 reads SGHRS; CDR2 reads YFSETQ. After removal of 5 bases from V and 5 bases from J, the junction contained 11 bases not matched to a gene. The CDR3 DNA follows: TGCGCCAGCAGACTATCCGGGACAGGAGGGACTGAAGCTTTCTTT. It translates to CASRLSGTGGTEAFF.

The V and J genes are TRBV4-1 and TRBJ2-4; D is possibly TRBD2 (6 bases). V was shortened by 4 bases and J by 0 bases, with 16 bases between the two germline ends. Germline V lookup: CDR1 MGHRA, CDR2 YSYEKL. The CDR3 sequence is 17 residues long. The CDR3 is CASSPLFSGIAKNIQYF. The CDR3, as DNA: TGCGCCAGCAGCCCCCTGTTTAGCGGAATAGCCAAAAACATTCAGTACTTC.

The chain recombines TRBV2 with TRBJ2-7; 10 bases match TRBD2. Germline assignment: CDR1 SNHLY and CDR2 FYNNEI. This CDR3 contains 14 residues. V shed 4 bases, J shed 6 bases, and the junction held 6 bases outside the gene matches. The CDR3: CASSGTSGKAEQYV. The CDR3 nucleotides read TGTGCCAGCAGTGGCACTAGCGGGAAAGCCGAGCAGTACGTC.

The chain employs TRBV7-2 and TRBJ1-1; D not resolved. CDR3 length: 13 residues. Trimming shortened V by 1 base and J by 9 bases, and 12 bases separated the two germline ends. Germline CDR1 SGHTA, CDR2 FQGNSA. DNA of the CDR3: TGTGCCAGCAGCTTAGATTTGTCCACCCAAGCTTTCTTT. It is translated as CASSLDLSTQAFF.

V is TRBV30 and J is TRBJ1-2; D is possibly TRBD1 (5 bases). Trimming shortened V by 1 base and J by 4 bases, and 10 bases separated the two germline ends. The CDR3 length is 13 residues. Germline lookup yields CDR1 GTSNPN and CDR2 SVGIG (reference sequence). The CDR3 DNA reads TGTGCCTGGAGTGAAAAGGGGACCTATGGCTACACCTTC. It codes for CAWSEKGTYGYTF.

This chain uses TRBV4-1 with TRBJ2-1; 8 positions agree with TRBD2. With 3 bases clipped from V and 0 bases from J, the junction kept 7 bases outside the gene matches. This CDR3 spans 17 amino acids. Germline V gives CDR1 MGHRA, CDR2 YSYEKL. The DNA of the CDR3 is TGCGCCAGCAGCCACCGACTAGCGAGGAGCTCCTACAATGAGCAGTTCTTC. Its translation is CASSHRLARSSYNEQFF.

CDR3 DNA sequence: TGCGCCAGCAGCTGGAACAGGGGCTCCTACAATGAGCAGTTCTTC. This encodes CASSWNRGSYNEQFF. V and J are TRBV5-1 and TRBJ2-1; 7 nucleotides line up with TRBD1. Unmatched junction bases numbered 3, after V lost 3 bases and J lost 0 bases. Germline V gene data show CDR1 as SGHRS and CDR2 as YFSETQ. The CDR3 spans 15 residues. The whole variable domain, filled in from reference TRBV5-1 and TRBJ2-1, reads KAGVTQTPRYLIKTRGQQVTLSCSPISGHRSVSWYQQTPGQGLQFLFEYFSETQRNKGNFPGRFSGRQFSNSRSEMNVSTLELGDSALYLCASSWNRGSYNEQFFGPGTRLTVL.

This rearrangement joins TRBV27 to TRBJ2-7; TRBD1 matches 11 bases. This CDR3 region has 14 residues. After removal of 6 bases from V and 5 bases from J, the junction contained 6 bases not matched to a gene. The germline CDR1 and CDR2 sequences are MNHEY and SMNVEV (reference sequence). CDR3 bases: TGTGCCAGCAGGGCCGGGACAGGGGGTGACGAGCAGTACTTC. Amino acid sequence: CASRAGTGGDEQYF.

The chain employs TRBV5-8 and TRBJ2-3; a possible D gene is TRBD2 (6 bases). The V gene's germline CDR1 is SGHTS and CDR2 YDEGEE. The CDR3 consists of 13 residues. With 9 bases removed from V and 4 bases from J, the gap between germline ends came to 15 bases. The DNA for the CDR3 is TGTGCCACACAACCCCCGGGAGCAGATACGCAGTATTTT. It codes for CATQPPGADTQYF.

The chain joins TRBV7-3 to TRBJ2-4; the D gene is possibly TRBD1 (6 bases). V shed 5 bases and J shed 6 bases, with 14 bases lying between them. Germline V gene lookup returns CDR1 SGHTA and CDR2 FQGTGA. This CDR3 contains 14 residues. CDR3 coding DNA: TGTGCCAGCAGCCCGACGGGACATTCAAACATTCAGTACTTC. Amino acids: CASSPTGHSNIQYF.

As for this clone: This CDR3 is also generated by other DNA sequences in the sample. The chain is built from TRBV20-1 and TRBJ1-4; 8 bases are a match to TRBD1. Germline V CDR1 and CDR2: DFQATT, SNEGSKA (reference sequence). V dropped 5 bases and J dropped 8; count of bases not matched to a gene: 1. The CDR3 is 11 amino acids. CDR3 sequence reads: CSARTGEKLFF. CDR3 bases: TGCAGTGCTCGGACAGGGGAAAAACTGTTTTTT.

This chain connects TRBV12-2 to TRBJ1-2; the table calls TRBD1, which could not be checked here. TRBV12-2 is a pseudogene. The CDR3 length is 16 residues. In DNA, the CDR3 is TGTGCAAGTCGCTGGCGACGGTACAGGGGCTTATATGGCTACACCTTC. This sequence encodes CASRWRRYRGLYGYTF.

The gene calls are TRBV28 and TRBJ2-2; D perhaps matches TRBD2 (5 bases). This CDR3 is built from 15 residues. The germline gives CDR1 MDHEN, CDR2 SYDVKM. Trimming removed 5 bases from V and 5 bases from J, with 15 bases in between. The DNA of the CDR3 is TGTGCCAGCAGTCCCCCGGCGGGTTGGACCGGGGAGCTGTTTTTT. The encoded protein is CASSPPAGWTGELFF.